The next 28 T cell receptor beta chains were all read from a single sample in a study of T cell repertoires in cytomegalovirus infection. TCRdb reprocessed the reads with MiXCR, giving one entry per CDR3 protein. This sample has 150,000 to 180,000 distinct CDR3 sequences, with 20% to 30% found just once. The sample consisted of PBMCs. The receptors derive from a human donor in good health (CMV status not recorded). Some clones in this sample may be carry-over from other donors' samples.

A note on this clonotype: Sequence at one end of the junction differs from germline and may be a read error. The chain has TRBV7-6 and TRBJ2-3; no clear D gene. Germline assignment: CDR1 SGHVS and CDR2 FNYEAQ. This CDR3 is 13 amino acids long. CDR3 DNA: TGTGCTAGCAGCCGCTTTCAAACAGATACGCAGTATTTT. Translation: CASSRFQTDTQYF.

Ten or more counts support this clonotype. This chain uses TRBV7-8 with TRBJ1-5; D may be TRBD1 (5 bases). This CDR3 is built from 13 residues. Germline V gives CDR1 SGHVS, CDR2 FQNEAQ. Trimming left V 2 bases short and J 6 bases short, with 8 bases between. Here the CDR3 DNA reads TGTGCCAGCAGCTTACGGCAGGGTCAGCCCCAGCATTTT. This encodes CASSLRQGQPQHF.

The chain has TRBV7-9 and TRBJ2-5; tentatively, D is TRBD1 or TRBD2 (5 bases each). Germline CDR1 SEHNR, CDR2 FQNEAQ (reference sequence). The germline V and J ends were trimmed by 3 bases and 2 bases, with 16 bases remaining between them. This CDR3 is 16 amino acids long. CDR3 in amino acids: CASSLGDGGTQETQYF. The CDR3 bases are TGTGCCAGCAGCTTGGGGGACGGTGGGACGCAAGAGACCCAGTACTTC.

This clonotype has ten or more counts. The chain combines TRBV19 with TRBJ1-1, with D unclear. V lost 5 bases to trimming and J lost 0 bases, with 10 bases between them. The CDR3 contains 14 residues. Germline CDR1 LNHDA, CDR2 SQIVND (reference sequence). The CDR3 nucleotides read TGTGCCAGTAGTGAAACAGCTTTGAACACTGAAGCTTTCTTT. It is translated as CASSETALNTEAFF.

The CDR3 is CSAQSTSGGAYEQYF. The CDR3 nucleotides read TGCAGTGCGCAATCGACTAGCGGGGGGGCCTACGAGCAGTACTTC. J is TRBJ2-7 and V is TRBV20-1; 14 nucleotides line up with TRBD2. Germline CDR1 is DFQATT and CDR2 is SNEGSKA (reference sequence). V shed 6 bases, J shed 2 bases, and the junction held 6 bases outside the gene matches. This CDR3 has 15 amino acids.

The gene calls are TRBV19 and TRBJ2-2; TRBD2 aligns across 9 bases. The V gene's germline CDR1 is LNHDA and CDR2 SQIVND (reference sequence). The CDR3 has 18 amino acids. With V trimmed by 5 bases and J by 0 bases, 10 bases remained unmatched. The CDR3: CASSAGTRLAANTGELFF. CDR3 coding DNA: TGTGCCAGTAGTGCTGGGACGAGACTAGCGGCGAACACCGGGGAGCTGTTTTTT.

This clonotype was recorded a few times. The V gene is TRBV6-5, the J gene TRBJ2-5; 9 bases line up with TRBD2. V was pared by 5 bases and J by 2 bases, with 12 bases of the junction left unmatched. The V gene's germline CDR1 is MNHEY and CDR2 SVGAGI. This CDR3 has 17 amino acids. The CDR3 reads CASSLSRTSVGQETQYF. The CDR3 DNA sequence: TGTGCCAGCAGTCTGTCTCGGACTAGCGTCGGTCAAGAGACCCAGTACTTC.

This chain connects TRBV23-1 to TRBJ2-2, with a weak D call TRBD1 (6 bases). TRBV23-1 is placed among ORFs of uncertain function. The CDR3 spans 16 residues. V dropped 0 bases and J dropped 4 bases, with 12 bases sitting between them. The CDR3 DNA sequence: TGCGCCAGCAGTCAATCCTTCCTACAGGGCACCGGGGAGCTGTTTTTT. The encoded protein is CASSQSFLQGTGELFF.

Ten or more counts support this clonotype. V usage is TRBV7-3 and J usage is TRBJ2-3; D call uncertain. CDR1 SGHTA and CDR2 FQGTGA come from the germline V gene. The CDR3 is made up of 16 amino acids. V was trimmed by 1 base and J by 0 bases, leaving 11 bases between them. In DNA form, the CDR3 reads TGTGCCAGCAGCTTAATGGCGGCTTCTAGCACAGATACGCAGTATTTT. This encodes CASSLMAASSTDTQYF.

This clonotype was detected only a few times. The genes are TRBV12-3 or TRBV12-4 and TRBJ1-5, with D tentatively TRBD1 (6 bases). V was cut by 6 bases and J by 7 bases, with 19 bases left in between. This CDR3 is built from 15 residues. CDR3 in amino acids: CASRHDRWGGQPQHF. CDR3 in DNA: TGTGCCAGCAGACACGACAGGTGGGGGGGGCAGCCCCAGCATTTT.

The chain carries TRBV19 and TRBJ2-3; TRBD1 is a possible D gene (5 bases). This CDR3 is 16 amino acids long. V lost 3 bases and J 1 base, leaving 14 bases between the germline ends. Per the germline V gene, CDR1 is LNHDA and CDR2 is SQIVND (reference sequence). The CDR3 DNA reads as TGTGCCAGTAGTATCGGTGGCAGGGTCGGCACAGATACGCAGTATTTT. Translated, it gives CASSIGGRVGTDTQYF. Complete variable domain (other parts from reference TRBV19 and TRBJ2-3): DGGITQSPKYLFRKEGQNVTLSCEQNLNHDAMYWYRQDPGQGLRLIYYSQIVNDFQKGDIAEGYSVSREKKESFPLTVTSAQKNPTAFYLCASSIGGRVGTDTQYFGPGTRLTVL.

This clonotype has a handful of counts. V usage is TRBV15 and J usage is TRBJ2-5; 7 positions agree with TRBD1. This CDR3 has 15 residues. Germline lookup yields CDR1 LNHNV and CDR2 YYDKDF (reference sequence). Germline trimming cut 3 bases from V and 5 bases from J; bases unmatched to any gene: 9. The CDR3 protein is CATSSRTGGGETQYF. CDR3 bases: TGTGCCACCAGCAGCCGGACAGGTGGGGGCGAGACCCAGTACTTC.

This clonotype was observed many times. The rearrangement joins TRBV7-2 to TRBJ1-6; 7 nucleotides line up with TRBD1. V gave up 3 bases and J gave up 4 bases; unmatched junction bases: 6. The CDR3 consists of 16 residues. Germline values: CDR1 SGHTA, CDR2 FQGNSA. The CDR3 DNA sequence: TGTGCCAGCAGCTTTGGCATCAGGGGGTATAATTCACCCCTCCACTTT. Encoded protein: CASSFGIRGYNSPLHF.

J is TRBJ1-1 and V is TRBV7-6, with D hard to call. The ends were cut back, 2 bases at V and 4 bases at J, with 8 bases in the middle. Germline V CDR1 and CDR2: SGHVS, FNYEAQ. The CDR3 length is 13 residues. CDR3 in amino acids: CASSLSGSTEAFF. Here the CDR3 DNA reads TGTGCCAGCAGCTTATCGGGCAGCACTGAAGCTTTCTTT.

The table lists this clonotype with many counts. CDR3 amino acids: CASSPPGQLVNSPLHF. DNA of the CDR3: TGTGCCAGCTCACCACCGGGACAGCTAGTGAATTCACCCCTCCACTTT. The chain joins TRBV18 to TRBJ1-6, with 7 bases matching TRBD1. The CDR3 length is 16 residues. Germline loops: CDR1 KGHSH, CDR2 LQKENI. With V trimmed by 0 bases and J by 7 bases, 6 bases remained unmatched. Looking up the rest from reference TRBV18 and TRBJ1-6 gives the full variable domain: NAGVMQNPRHLVRRRGQEARLRCSPMKGHSHVYWYRQLPEEGLKFMVYLQKENIIDESGMPKERFSAEFPKEGPSILRIQQVVRGDSAAYFCASSPPGQLVNSPLHFGNGTRLTVT.

This clonotype was seen repeatedly, ten times or more. The chain uses TRBV7-8 and TRBJ1-4; D gene uncertain. Trimming took off 0 bases at V and 1 base at J, with 3 bases between the two ends. CDR1 and CDR2 (germline): SGHVS, FQNEAQ. The CDR3 length is 14 residues. In DNA form, the CDR3 reads TGTGCCAGCAGCTTAGCAGAAACTAATGAAAAACTGTTTTTT. It codes for CASSLAETNEKLFF.

There are a few counts of this clonotype. The chain employs TRBV20-1 and TRBJ1-5; 10 bases match TRBD1. Germline CDR1 DFQATT, CDR2 SNEGSKA (reference sequence). V lost 4 bases and J lost 4; bases outside the gene matches: 4. The length of the CDR3 is 14 residues. CDR3 sequence reads: CSAMGQGINQPQHF. CDR3 sequence (DNA): TGCAGTGCTATGGGACAGGGGATAAATCAGCCCCAGCATTTT.

This clonotype was counted only a few times. As DNA, the CDR3 is TGTGCCAGCAGTTTTTTAGGTTTCGGCGGAGGGGCAGGCACTGAAGCTTTCTTT. Translating it yields CASSFLGFGGGAGTEAFF. The J gene is TRBJ1-1, the V gene TRBV28; D perhaps matches TRBD1 (5 bases). Trimming took off 3 bases at V and 4 bases at J, with 24 bases between the two ends. The CDR3 is 18 amino acids. CDR1 is MDHEN and CDR2 is SYDVKM in the germline V gene.

The chain joins TRBV7-6 to TRBJ2-3; TRBD1 matches at 7 bases. This CDR3 contains 15 residues. V lost 6 bases and J lost 2; bases outside the gene matches: 8. Germline-derived CDR1 and CDR2 are SGHVS and FNYEAQ. This CDR3 is CASSPKGAHTDTQYF. The CDR3 region has the DNA TGTGCCAGCAGTCCGAAGGGGGCGCACACAGATACGCAGTATTTT.

In this sample, this clonotype turned up a few times. The rearrangement joins TRBV28 to TRBJ2-1; D is possibly TRBD1 or TRBD2 (5 bases each). The length of the CDR3 is 16 residues. V was pared by 3 bases and J by 6 bases, with 18 bases between. CDR1 MDHEN and CDR2 SYDVKM come from the germline V gene. As DNA, the CDR3 is TGTGCCAGCAGTTTGGGGCCCCCGAGGGACCCCAATGAGCAGTTCTTC. This translates into CASSLGPPRDPNEQFF.

This chain links TRBV4-1 with TRBJ2-7; D gene uncertain. Germline V gives CDR1 MGHRA, CDR2 YSYEKL. Trimming cost V 0 bases and J 1 base, with 7 bases left between them. There are 14 residues in the CDR3. The CDR3 sequence is CASSQDEFSYEQYF. The CDR3 DNA is TGCGCCAGCAGCCAAGATGAGTTTTCCTACGAGCAGTACTTC.

The sample holds many counts of this clonotype. The chain joins TRBV12-3 or TRBV12-4 to TRBJ2-3, with 7 nucleotides matching TRBD1. This CDR3 region has 17 residues. With 4 bases clipped from V and 2 bases from J, the junction kept 12 bases outside the gene matches. CDR3 loop: CASSSRTGEGPTDTQYF. The CDR3 DNA reads as TGTGCCAGCAGTTCCCGTACAGGGGAAGGGCCCACAGATACGCAGTATTTT.

This clonotype was seen more than once but under ten times. Here the CDR3 DNA reads TGTGCCAGCAGTTACCGGGGACAGGGGTCCTACGAGCAGTACTTC. Translating it yields CASSYRGQGSYEQYF. The chain carries TRBV6-6 and TRBJ2-7; 10 bases are a match to TRBD1. The V and J ends lost 2 bases and 1 base, in that order; junction bases with no gene match: 2. The CDR3 runs 15 residues. Germline V gene lookup returns CDR1 MNHNY and CDR2 SVGAGI (reference sequence).

The CDR3 reads CSAAIDRGLNQPQHF. In nucleotides, the CDR3 is TGCAGTGCCGCAATCGACAGGGGTCTCAATCAGCCCCAGCATTTT. The V and J genes are TRBV20-1 and TRBJ1-5, with 8 bases fitting TRBD1. Germline lookup yields CDR1 DFQATT and CDR2 SNEGSKA (reference sequence). The CDR3 totals 15 residues. V lost 6 bases to trimming and J lost 3 bases; unmatched junction nucleotides: 10.

This sequence joins TRBV27 and TRBJ2-7; D uncertain. Trimming shortened V by 6 bases and J by 0 bases, and 12 bases separated the two germline ends. Germline lookup yields CDR1 MNHEY and CDR2 SMNVEV (reference sequence). The CDR3 is 14 residues long. The CDR3 spells CASSPARISYEQYF. The DNA of the CDR3 is TGTGCCAGCAGCCCCGCACGTATCTCCTACGAGCAGTACTTC.

There are many counts of this clonotype. The rearrangement uses TRBV28 and TRBJ1-2; 8 positions agree with TRBD1. Per the germline V gene, CDR1 is MDHEN and CDR2 is SYDVKM. The CDR3 has 17 amino acids. The trim removed 4 bases at V and 4 bases at J, leaving 14 bases unmatched. CDR3 DNA sequence: TGTGCCAGCAGTTCCCCCTCCCCCTCGACAGGGGCCTATGGCTACACCTTC. Amino acid sequence: CASSSPSPSTGAYGYTF.

This clonotype was picked up a small number of times. This chain links TRBV11-2 with TRBJ2-3, with D possibly matching TRBD1 (6 bases). The germline V gene has CDR1 SGHAT and CDR2 FQNNGV. There are 13 residues in the CDR3. Trimming removed 5 bases from V and 3 bases from J, with 9 bases in between. Here the CDR3 reads CASSQQGTDTQYF. In DNA, the CDR3 is TGTGCCAGCAGCCAACAGGGAACAGATACGCAGTATTTT.

At least ten counts were recorded for this clonotype. This sequence joins TRBV4-1 and TRBJ1-1; D possibly corresponds to TRBD1 (5 bases). V shed 3 bases and J shed 4 bases, with 12 bases lying between them. Per germline, CDR1 MGHRA and CDR2 YSYEKL. CDR3 length: 14 amino acids. The CDR3 DNA follows: TGCGCCAGCAGCCAGCCAGGGCAGGTCACTGAAGCTTTCTTT. It is translated as CASSQPGQVTEAFF.